Included here is one T cell receptor (beta chain) sequence, with context. Clones were sequenced by immunoSEQ multiplex PCR, and TCRdb holds only the in-frame ones, with some missing. The sample records about 150,000 clones, about 80% being singletons. This sample was included in a study of blood T cell repertoires in COVID-19. Trimming stripped 4 bases from V and 5 bases from J, with 8 bases between. This CDR3 region has 12 residues. Germline assignment: CDR1 KGHSH and CDR2 LQKENI. The chain carries TRBV18 and TRBJ2-5; no firm D call. The sequence was obtained from a man in his 70s who had recovered from COVID-19. The source material was peripheral blood. This chain's CDR3 is CASSRYGETQYF. The CDR3, as DNA: TGTGCCAGCTCACGGTACGGGGAGACCCAGTACTTC.